Each of the 14 T cell receptor beta chains below was sequenced from the same sample in a study of T cells in Graves' hyperthyroidism and ophthalmopathy. It was RNA transcripts that yielded the amplified TCR beta CDR3 regions. A set of HTBI primers served as the primers for a first-round RT-PCR of the TCR CDR3. TCRdb reprocessed the multiplex PCR reads with MiXCR, giving one entry per CDR3 protein. The table includes 500,000 to 600,000 distinct CDR3 sequences, around 46% detected once. Sequencing was performed on peripheral blood or thyroid tissue (not recorded which). All receptors derive from an adult woman with Graves' disease, either hyperthyroidism or ophthalmopathy (not recorded which).

This clonotype was detected once. The genes are TRBV10-3 and TRBJ1-6; 8 bases fit TRBD1. This CDR3 is 13 amino acids long. Germline loops: CDR1 ENHRY, CDR2 SYGVKD. Losses at the gene ends were 6 bases for V and 7 bases for J; bases not matched to a gene: 2. For the CDR3, the DNA is TGTGCCATCAGGGACAGGGACAATTCACCCCTCCACTTT. It translates to CAIRDRDNSPLHF.

This clonotype was seen repeatedly, ten times or more. Here the CDR3 DNA reads TGTGCCAGCAGCCCTCGGGGGGGCGATGGCTACACCTTC. Translating it yields CASSPRGGDGYTF. V is TRBV7-9 and J is TRBJ1-2, with D perhaps TRBD1 (6 bases). CDR3 length: 13 residues. V was pared by 5 bases and J by 6 bases, with 13 bases between. The V gene's germline CDR1 is SEHNR and CDR2 FQNEAQ (reference sequence).

The chain couples TRBV2 to TRBJ1-5; D gene unclear. Germline CDR1 and CDR2: SNHLY and FYNNEI. The CDR3 totals 13 residues. The V end was cut by 8 bases, the J end by 5 bases, with 13 bases between. DNA of the CDR3: TGTGCCAGCCAGGCCACCCTCGATCAGCCCCAGCATTTT. Its translation: CASQATLDQPQHF.

The sample holds many counts of this clonotype. This rearrangement joins TRBV7-8 to TRBJ1-4; TRBD1 matches at 9 bases. The CDR3 totals 14 residues. V lost 5 bases, J lost 6 bases, and 4 bases stayed unmatched. Germline CDR1 and CDR2: SGHVS and FQNEAQ. The CDR3: CASSPRTGDEKLFF. CDR3 bases: TGTGCCAGCAGCCCCAGGACAGGGGATGAAAAACTGTTTTTT.

The chain has TRBV5-1 and TRBJ1-3; D may be TRBD1 (5 bases). Between the trimmed V and J ends, which lost 3 bases and 2 bases, there was a span of 12 bases. The CDR3 extends over 15 amino acids. Per germline, CDR1 SGHRS and CDR2 YFSETQ. CDR3 residues: CASSSGPTAGNTIYF. DNA of the CDR3: TGCGCCAGCAGCTCGGGACCGACAGCTGGAAACACCATATATTTT. Combining the CDR3 with reference TRBV5-1 and TRBJ1-3 gives the whole variable domain KAGVTQTPRYLIKTRGQQVTLSCSPISGHRSVSWYQQTPGQGLQFLFEYFSETQRNKGNFPGRFSGRQFSNSRSEMNVSTLELGDSALYLCASSSGPTAGNTIYFGEGSWLTVV.

Concerning this clonotype: Since the CDR3 does not end with the conserved phenylalanine or tryptophan, this likely comes from a read error. The chain is built from TRBV20-1 and TRBJ1-1, with TRBD1 as a possible D gene (5 bases). The germline V and J ends were trimmed by 0 bases and 1 base, with 12 bases remaining between them. The germline gives CDR1 DFQATT, CDR2 SNEGSKA (reference sequence). The CDR3 spans 15 residues. CDR3 coding DNA: TGCAGTGCTAGAGATTTAAGACAGAGGAACACTGAAGCTTTCAGA. Amino acids: CSARDLRQRNTEAFR.

This clonotype was detected only once. This sequence joins TRBV5-1 and TRBJ1-5; D may be TRBD1 (5 bases). Per germline, CDR1 SGHRS and CDR2 YFSETQ. The CDR3 sequence is 18 residues long. The ends were cut back, 0 bases at V and 4 bases at J, with 20 bases in the middle. As DNA, the CDR3 is TGCGCCAGCAGCTTGGCGTTATTGGGGGAAAGAGAAAATCAGCCCCAGCATTTT. It yields the protein CASSLALLGERENQPQHF.

The chain carries TRBV7-2 and TRBJ1-5; D is ambiguous. V shed 3 bases and J shed 7 bases, with 16 bases lying between them. The germline CDR1 and CDR2 sequences are SGHTA and FQGNSA. The CDR3 runs 15 residues. Written as DNA, the CDR3 is TGTGCCAGCAGCTTCGAAGGTAGTCGAATCCAGCCCCAGCATTTT. It specifies CASSFEGSRIQPQHF.

This clonotype was counted a single time. This sequence joins TRBV10-3 and TRBJ1-5, with TRBD1 matching 9 bases. Germline V lookup: CDR1 ENHRY, CDR2 SYGVKD. Germline trimming cut 6 bases from V and 2 bases from J; bases unmatched to any gene: 8. The CDR3 has 16 amino acids. Written as DNA, the CDR3 is TGTGCCATCAGAGACGGAACAGGGGGCGGCAATCAGCCCCAGCATTTT. It encodes CAIRDGTGGGNQPQHF.

A word on this clonotype: A read error is possible here, since a much larger clone lies one base away. The CDR3 end shows no conserved phenylalanine or tryptophan, and so a read error is likely. V and J are TRBV2 and TRBJ1-5; D might be TRBD1 (6 bases). The CDR3 runs to 15 residues. Germline V CDR1 and CDR2: SNHLY, FYNNEI. V dropped 5 bases and J dropped 4 bases, with 15 bases sitting between them. The CDR3 loop reads CASSLSQGRNQPQHL. CDR3 nucleotide sequence: TGTGCCAGCAGTTTATCCCAGGGGCGTAATCAGCCCCAGCATCTT.

This clonotype was seen more than once but under ten times. V gene TRBV2 combines with J gene TRBJ1-6; weak D call: TRBD1 (5 bases). The V end was cut by 6 bases, the J end by 9 bases, with 15 bases between. The CDR3 contains 14 residues. Germline CDR1 SNHLY, CDR2 FYNNEI. DNA of the CDR3: TGTGCCAGCAGCCCGGGGGGGAGAGGTTCACCCCTCCACTTT. Translating it yields CASSPGGRGSPLHF. Combining the CDR3 with reference TRBV2 and TRBJ1-6 gives the whole variable domain EPEVTQTPSHQVTQMGQEVILRCVPISNHLYFYWYRQILGQKVEFLVSFYNNEISEKSEIFDDQFSVERPDGSNFTLKIRSTKLEDSAMYFCASSPGGRGSPLHFGNGTRLTVT.

This clonotype was seen only a few times. The chain employs TRBV7-9 and TRBJ1-3; the D is unclear. Germline loops: CDR1 SEHNR, CDR2 FQNEAQ (reference sequence). The CDR3 extends over 13 amino acids. Trimming stripped 5 bases from V and 6 bases from J, with 11 bases between. For the CDR3, the DNA is TGTGCCAGCAGCGCCAACTTGGAAAACACCATATATTTT. The encoded protein is CASSANLENTIYF.

Ten or more counts support this clonotype. The chain has TRBV20-1 and TRBJ2-7; 9 nucleotides align to TRBD2. V lost 3 bases, J lost 3 bases, and 9 bases stayed unmatched. CDR1 is DFQATT, CDR2 SNEGSKA, per germline (reference sequence). This CDR3 is built from 15 residues. The CDR3 DNA reads TGCAGTGCTAGCTTTTTAGCGGGAGCGAGCTACGAGCAGTACTTC. Amino acids: CSASFLAGASYEQYF.

To note about this clonotype: The conserved closing phenylalanine or tryptophan is absent in this CDR3, likely reflecting a read error. The limits of the CDR3 on the DNA are not certain, so only TCRdb's listed CDR3 is given. The chain employs TRBV10-1 and TRBJ1-3. Germline CDR1 WNHNN, CDR2 SYGVQD (reference sequence). A total of 9 residues make up the CDR3, ends included. CDR3 residues: CASSSGSPS.